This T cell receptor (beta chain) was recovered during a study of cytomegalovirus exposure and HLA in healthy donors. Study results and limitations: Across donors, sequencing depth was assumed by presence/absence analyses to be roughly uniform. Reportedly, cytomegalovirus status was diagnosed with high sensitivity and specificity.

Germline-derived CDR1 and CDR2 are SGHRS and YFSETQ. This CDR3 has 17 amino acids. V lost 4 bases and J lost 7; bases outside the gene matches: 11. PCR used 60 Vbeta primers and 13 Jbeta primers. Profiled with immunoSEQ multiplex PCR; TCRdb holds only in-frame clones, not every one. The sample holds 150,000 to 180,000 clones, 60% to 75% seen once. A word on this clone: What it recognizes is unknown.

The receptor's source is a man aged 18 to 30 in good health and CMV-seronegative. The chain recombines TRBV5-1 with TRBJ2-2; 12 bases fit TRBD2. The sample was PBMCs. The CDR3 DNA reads TGCGCCAGCAGCCCCAGAGGACTAGCGGGGCCGGGCGGGGAGCTGTTTTTT. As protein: CASSPRGLAGPGGELFF. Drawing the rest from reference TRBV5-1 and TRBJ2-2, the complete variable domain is KAGVTQTPRYLIKTRGQQVTLSCSPISGHRSVSWYQQTPGQGLQFLFEYFSETQRNKGNFPGRFSGRQFSNSRSEMNVSTLELGDSALYLCASSPRGLAGPGGELFFGEGSRLTVL.